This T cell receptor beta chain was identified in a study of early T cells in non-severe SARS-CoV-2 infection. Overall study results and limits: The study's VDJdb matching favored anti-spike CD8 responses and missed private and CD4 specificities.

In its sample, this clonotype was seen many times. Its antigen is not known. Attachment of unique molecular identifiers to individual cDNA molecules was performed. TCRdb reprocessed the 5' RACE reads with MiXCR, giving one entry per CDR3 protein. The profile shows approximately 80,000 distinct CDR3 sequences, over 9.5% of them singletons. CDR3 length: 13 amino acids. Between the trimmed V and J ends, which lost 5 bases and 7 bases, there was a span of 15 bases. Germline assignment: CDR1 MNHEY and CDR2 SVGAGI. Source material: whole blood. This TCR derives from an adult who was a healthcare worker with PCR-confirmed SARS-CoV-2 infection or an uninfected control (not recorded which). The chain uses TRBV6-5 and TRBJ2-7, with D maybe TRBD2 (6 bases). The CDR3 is CASSHRGRTEQYF. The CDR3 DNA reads TGTGCCAGCAGTCACCGGGGGAGGACGGAGCAGTACTTC.